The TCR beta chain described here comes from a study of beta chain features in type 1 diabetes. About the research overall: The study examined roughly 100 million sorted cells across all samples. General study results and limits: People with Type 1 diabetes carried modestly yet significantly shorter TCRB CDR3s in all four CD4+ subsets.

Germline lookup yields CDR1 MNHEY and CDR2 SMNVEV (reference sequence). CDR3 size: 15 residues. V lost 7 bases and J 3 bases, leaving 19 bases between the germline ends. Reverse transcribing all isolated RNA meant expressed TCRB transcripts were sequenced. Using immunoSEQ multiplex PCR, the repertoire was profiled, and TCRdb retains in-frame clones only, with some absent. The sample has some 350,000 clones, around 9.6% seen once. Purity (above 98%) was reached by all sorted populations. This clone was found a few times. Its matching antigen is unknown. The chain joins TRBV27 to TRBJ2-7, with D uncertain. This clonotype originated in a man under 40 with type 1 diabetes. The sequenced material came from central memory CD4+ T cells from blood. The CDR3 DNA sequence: TGTGCCAGCACCCCCCGAGGCACCCCCGTCTACGAGCAGTACTTC. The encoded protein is CASTPRGTPVYEQYF.